The rows below give T cell receptor beta chains drawn from one sample of a study of OX40 agonist ivuxolimab in advanced cancers. Assay used: immunoSEQ multiplex PCR; TCRdb lists only in-frame clones, some missing. The sample has tens of thousands of clones, about 92% seen once. The sample in question was CD4+ or CD8+ T cells sorted from blood, obtained in a trial of the OX40 agonist ivuxolimab. The source of these receptors is an adult with an advanced solid tumor such as melanoma, head and neck, liver or kidney cancer. The CDR3 runs from the conserved cysteine through the conserved F or W. The D gene is left open where the match is weak.

j_gene: TRBJ1-5
v_gene: TRBV2
d_gene: .
CDR3nt: TGTGCCAGCAGTGCTGGGGCGGTCTATAGCAATCAGCCCCAGCATTTT
CDR3aa: CASSAGAVYSNQPQHF

j_gene: TRBJ2-3
v_gene: TRBV28
d_gene: .
CDR3nt: TGTGCCAGCCTCAGCGGGGCAGGGGGCAATTCAGATACGCAGTATTTT
CDR3aa: CASLSGAGGNSDTQYF

j_gene: TRBJ2-7
v_gene: TRBV2
d_gene: .
CDR3nt: TGTGCCAGCAGTGAAAGAAGGTCCTACGAGCAGTACTTC
CDR3aa: CASSERRSYEQYF

j_gene: TRBJ1-4
v_gene: TRBV10-2
d_gene: .
CDR3nt: TGCGCCAGCCGCGTCTCGACTAATGAAAAACTGTTTTTT
CDR3aa: CASRVSTNEKLFF

j_gene: TRBJ1-2
v_gene: TRBV11-2
d_gene: TRBD1
CDR3nt: TGTGCCAGCAGCCAGGACAGGTTGGACTATGGCTACACCTTC
CDR3aa: CASSQDRLDYGYTF

j_gene: TRBJ1-4
v_gene: TRBV6-4
d_gene: .
CDR3nt: TGTGCCAGCAGTGTCATCGGGACTTCTCGGGAAAAACTGTTTTTT
CDR3aa: CASSVIGTSREKLFF

j_gene: TRBJ1-1
v_gene: TRBV28
d_gene: .
CDR3nt: TGTGCCAGCAGTTTAATGGTACACACTGAAGCTTTCTTT
CDR3aa: CASSLMVHTEAFF

j_gene: TRBJ1-1
v_gene: TRBV28
d_gene: TRBD1
CDR3nt: TGTGCCAGCTCTTTACCGGGACAGGGCCGGGCTTTT
CDR3aa: CASSLPGQGRAF

j_gene: TRBJ1-2
v_gene: TRBV5-4
d_gene: .
CDR3nt: TGTGCCAGCAGCTTGGAAGGCAGAACTAACTATGGCTACACCTTC
CDR3aa: CASSLEGRTNYGYTF

j_gene: TRBJ1-4
v_gene: TRBV30
d_gene: .
CDR3nt: TGTGCCTGGAGTGTACCGATGACGGGGAGCTTAGGAAAACTGTTTTTT
CDR3aa: CAWSVPMTGSLGKLFF

j_gene: TRBJ2-1
v_gene: TRBV11-3
d_gene: .
CDR3nt: TGTGCCAGCAGCTTAAATGGGCAGGGTCCCGAGCAGTTCTTC
CDR3aa: CASSLNGQGPEQFF

j_gene: TRBJ2-1
v_gene: TRBV9
d_gene: .
CDR3nt: TGTGCCAGCAGCGATCTTAGCTCCTACAATGAGCAGTTCTTC
CDR3aa: CASSDLSSYNEQFF

j_gene: TRBJ1-2
v_gene: TRBV4-3
d_gene: .
CDR3nt: TGCGCCAGCAGCCAAGGTCAGGGTGTGGATGGCTACACCTTC
CDR3aa: CASSQGQGVDGYTF

j_gene: TRBJ2-7
v_gene: TRBV13
d_gene: .
CDR3nt: TGTGCCAGCAGCTTACCTTTAAGCTCCTACGAGCAGTACTTC
CDR3aa: CASSLPLSSYEQYF

j_gene: TRBJ2-5
v_gene: TRBV29-1
d_gene: .
CDR3nt: TGCAGCGTACAGCGGGAGACCCAGTACTTC
CDR3aa: CSVQRETQYF

j_gene: TRBJ2-5
v_gene: TRBV9
d_gene: .
CDR3nt: TGTGCCAGCAGCGTAATGGCGGGTAATCGTGAGACCCAGTACTTC
CDR3aa: CASSVMAGNRETQYF

j_gene: TRBJ1-2
v_gene: TRBV2
d_gene: .
CDR3nt: TGTGCCAGCAGTGAAGCAGGGTACTATGGCTACACCTTC
CDR3aa: CASSEAGYYGYTF

j_gene: TRBJ1-4
v_gene: TRBV19
d_gene: .
CDR3nt: TGTGCCAGTAGTACCGCAAGGGGAAAACTGTTTTTT
CDR3aa: CASSTARGKLFF

j_gene: TRBJ2-7
v_gene: TRBV11-2
d_gene: .
CDR3nt: TGTGCCAGCAGCCTAACACTGGAGTGGGTGCAGTACTTC
CDR3aa: CASSLTLEWVQYF

j_gene: TRBJ1-2
v_gene: TRBV30
d_gene: .
CDR3nt: TGTGCCTGGAGTCCGGACAGAATCTTATTC
CDR3aa: CAWSPDRILF

j_gene: TRBJ1-1
v_gene: TRBV7-6
d_gene: .
CDR3nt: TGTGCCAGCAGCCCGACAGGGAACACTGAAGCTTTCTTT
CDR3aa: CASSPTGNTEAFF

j_gene: TRBJ2-3
v_gene: TRBV7-6
d_gene: TRBD1
CDR3nt: TGTGCCAGCAGCTTCAATAACAGGGGAGATACGCAGTATTTT
CDR3aa: CASSFNNRGDTQYF

j_gene: TRBJ2-7
v_gene: TRBV28
d_gene: .
CDR3nt: TGTGCCAGCAGTTTACCGGTCTACGAGCAGTACTTC
CDR3aa: CASSLPVYEQYF